These 30 T cell receptor beta chains were sequenced from one sample in a study of blood T cells in healthy people across ages. A J-beta primer mix and a sample-barcoded 5' primer were used in a second PCR of about 6 to 12 cycles. TCRdb reprocessed the 5' RACE reads via MiXCR and lists one record per CDR3 protein. This table has 1.6 million or so distinct CDR3 sequences, about 35% appearing once. Material for sequencing was blood. These receptors originate from a woman in her 30s in good health.

This clonotype has a handful of counts. The CDR3 loop is CASSQAKDGFYEQYF. In DNA, the CDR3 is TGTGCCAGCAGCCAAGCAAAGGACGGCTTCTACGAGCAGTACTTC. The V call is TRBV4-2, the J call TRBJ2-7; no definite D call. Germline lookup yields CDR1 LGHNA and CDR2 YNFKEQ. The CDR3 has 15 residues. The V gene lost 1 base and the J gene lost 3 bases, with 13 bases spanning the gap.

This clonotype was counted between two and nine times. The chain combines TRBV29-1 with TRBJ1-2; perhaps TRBD1 as D (5 bases). CDR3 length equals 13 residues. Germline values: CDR1 SQVTM, CDR2 ANQGSEA. V lost 3 bases, J lost 4 bases, and 12 bases lay in between. The CDR3 region is CSVEVGDFYGYTF. Written as DNA, the CDR3 is TGCAGCGTTGAGGTGGGGGATTTCTATGGCTACACCTTC.

The J gene is TRBJ2-3, the V gene TRBV5-6; TRBD2 matches 8 bases. CDR1 is SGHDT and CDR2 is YYEEEE in the germline V gene. J gave up 10 bases and V 6 bases, and 22 bases lay outside the gene matches. There are 17 residues in the CDR3. The chain's CDR3 is CASKKNSGTLITGAQYF. In nucleotides, the CDR3 is TGTGCCAGCAAGAAAAATAGCGGGACTCTCATCACAGGTGCGCAGTATTTT.

The CDR3 coding sequence is TGCAGTGCTAGTAGGCCCATACTATCCCACGAGCAGTACTTC. This encodes CSASRPILSHEQYF. The V call is TRBV20-1, the J call TRBJ2-7; the D is unclear. V was clipped by 3 bases and J by 5 bases, with 17 bases between them. CDR1 DFQATT and CDR2 SNEGSKA come from the germline V gene (reference sequence). This CDR3 comprises 14 residues.

A few counts support this clonotype. This chain uses TRBV3-1 with TRBJ2-5, with 8 bases fitting TRBD1. This CDR3 is 15 amino acids long. Trimming took 5 bases from V and 5 from J; bases not matched to a gene: 10. Looked up from germline, CDR1 is LGHDT and CDR2 is YNNKEL (reference sequence). The DNA of the CDR3 is TGTGCCAGCAGCGTCGGACAGGGACCAACGGAGACCCAGTACTTC. Protein sequence: CASSVGQGPTETQYF.

V gene TRBV29-1 combines with J gene TRBJ1-4; D is possibly TRBD1 (5 bases). The CDR3 runs to 13 residues. Trimming cost V 4 bases and J 5 bases, with 11 bases left between them. In germline, CDR1 is SQVTM, CDR2 ANQGSEA. CDR3 amino acids: CSVGAGWNEKLFF. The CDR3 region has the DNA TGCAGCGTTGGGGCAGGGTGGAATGAAAAACTGTTTTTT.

Notes on this clonotype: A much larger clone is a single base away; this may be a read error. This chain connects TRBV4-1 to TRBJ2-4; D not resolved. The J call is in doubt because the DNA end fits TRBJ2-7 better. Germline V gene lookup returns CDR1 MGHRA and CDR2 YSYEKL. The CDR3 covers 15 residues. CDR3 DNA: TGCGCCAGCAGCCAAGGTTCCCTAGGGTGTGACGAGCAGTACTTC. Translating it yields CASSQGSLGCDEQYF.

This clonotype came up a few times. The chain employs TRBV12-5 and TRBJ2-1; 8 nucleotides align to TRBD2. Germline CDR1 and CDR2: LGHNT and FRNRAP. Unmatched junction bases numbered 4, after V lost 5 bases and J lost 4 bases. This CDR3 region has 14 residues. CDR3 nucleotide sequence: TGTGCTAGTGGTCCAGGGACTAGATACAATGAGCAGTTCTTC. Protein sequence: CASGPGTRYNEQFF.

V is TRBV10-3 and J is TRBJ2-6; the D gene is possibly TRBD2 (6 bases). The CDR3 extends over 18 amino acids. The germline CDR1 and CDR2 sequences are ENHRY and SYGVKD. Trimming stripped 1 base from V and 0 bases from J, with 13 bases between. CDR3 nucleotides: TGTGCCATCAGTGAGTTGGAGGGAACCTCCTCTGGGGCCAACGTCCTGACTTTC. Amino acid sequence: CAISELEGTSSGANVLTF.

The chain is built from TRBV5-5 and TRBJ1-2; no clear D gene. V was cut by 1 base and J by 4 bases, with 20 bases left in between. There are 17 residues in the CDR3. Germline loops: CDR1 SGHKS, CDR2 YYEKEE (reference sequence). CDR3 region: CASSLQVQQAISYGYTF. As DNA, the CDR3 is TGTGCCAGCAGCTTGCAGGTTCAGCAGGCAATATCCTATGGCTACACCTTC.

The V call is TRBV15, the J call TRBJ1-2; no clear D gene. This CDR3 contains 13 residues. Trimming removed 8 bases at V and 0 bases at J, with 10 bases between. Germline loops: CDR1 LNHNV, CDR2 YYDKDF (reference sequence). CDR3 DNA: TGTGCCACCGGTTACGAAGCTAACTATGGCTACACCTTC. This encodes CATGYEANYGYTF.

The V call is TRBV5-1, the J call TRBJ2-1; the D gene is possibly TRBD2 (6 bases). The CDR3 totals 16 residues. CDR1 is SGHRS and CDR2 is YFSETQ in the germline V gene. The V and J ends lost 0 bases and 0 bases respectively, with 10 bases between them. CDR3 loop: CASSLVGGFSYNEQFF. CDR3 DNA: TGCGCCAGCAGCTTGGTGGGGGGTTTCTCCTACAATGAGCAGTTCTTC.

The table lists this clonotype with many counts. This chain uses TRBV27 with TRBJ2-5; 13 nucleotides line up with TRBD2. The CDR3 sequence is 16 residues long. Unmatched junction bases numbered 4, after V lost 2 bases and J lost 4 bases. The germline gives CDR1 MNHEY, CDR2 SMNVEV (reference sequence). The CDR3 bases are TGTGCCAGCAGTTTAGAGACTAGCGGGGGGTTAGAGACCCAGTACTTC. It encodes CASSLETSGGLETQYF.

This clonotype was observed a few times. This chain connects TRBV9 to TRBJ2-6, with D maybe TRBD2 (6 bases). The germline CDR1 and CDR2 sequences are SGDLS and YYNGEE. V was cut by 3 bases and J by 1 base, with 8 bases left in between. The CDR3 covers 15 residues. The CDR3 nucleotides are TGTGCCAGCAGCGCCGGGGGTTCTGGGGCCAACGTCCTGACTTTC. This gives the protein CASSAGGSGANVLTF. Full variable domain (rest looked up from reference TRBV9 and TRBJ2-6): DSGVTQTPKHLITATGQRVTLRCSPRSGDLSVYWYQQSLDQGLQFLIQYYNGEERAKGNILERFSAQQFPDLHSELNLSSLELGDSALYFCASSAGGSGANVLTFGAGSRLTVL.

This clonotype appeared many times. The chain is built from TRBV5-1 and TRBJ2-1; D may correspond to TRBD1 or TRBD2 (5 bases each). This CDR3 comprises 16 residues. Germline V gives CDR1 SGHRS, CDR2 YFSETQ. V dropped 4 bases and J dropped 7 bases, with 21 bases sitting between them. The CDR3 nucleotides read TGCGCCAGCAGCCCCGGAGGCAGGGAATGGGTAAATGAGCAGTTCTTC. Protein product: CASSPGGREWVNEQFF.

The chain is built from TRBV18 and TRBJ1-5; perhaps TRBD1 as D (6 bases). There are 15 residues in the CDR3. V was cut by 6 bases and J by 7 bases, with 19 bases left in between. Germline V gene data show CDR1 as KGHSH and CDR2 as LQKENI. CDR3 amino acids: CASSPERGEGQPQHF. CDR3 sequence (DNA): TGTGCCAGCTCCCCCGAGAGGGGGGAGGGACAGCCCCAGCATTTT.

As to this clonotype: This may be a read error: a much more frequent sequence differs by one nucleotide. J is TRBJ1-2 and V is TRBV4-1; no definite D call. The CDR3 extends over 13 amino acids. Germline CDR1 is MGHRA and CDR2 is YSYEKL. The chain's CDR3 is CASSPREGYDYTF. Written as DNA, the CDR3 is TGCGCCAGCAGCCCAAGGGAAGGCTATGACTACACCTTC.

The chain employs TRBV20-1 and TRBJ2-5, with 7 bases matching TRBD1. Losses at the gene ends were 0 bases for V and 2 bases for J; bases not matched to a gene: 3. Germline CDR1 DFQATT, CDR2 SNEGSKA (reference sequence). CDR3 length: 14 residues. The CDR3 DNA reads as TGCAGTGCTAGAGAGAGACAGGGTCAAGAGACCCAGTACTTC. Amino acid sequence: CSARERQGQETQYF.

The V call is TRBV7-9, the J call TRBJ2-1; 8 bases agree with TRBD2. The V segment lost 3 bases and the J segment 8 bases; nucleotides outside the gene matches: 9. Germline CDR1 and CDR2: SEHNR and FQNEAQ (reference sequence). The CDR3 is 15 residues long. The CDR3, as DNA: TGTGCCAGCAGCTTCGCTAGCGGGTACAACGATGAGCAGTTCTTC. This sequence encodes CASSFASGYNDEQFF.

The sample holds a few counts of this clonotype. The V call is TRBV3-1, the J call TRBJ2-3; 11 positions agree with TRBD2. The CDR3 runs 17 residues. With 3 bases clipped from V and 0 bases from J, the junction kept 5 bases outside the gene matches. Germline V CDR1 and CDR2: LGHDT, YNNKEL (reference sequence). In DNA form, the CDR3 reads TGTGCCAGCAGCCACACAACTAGCGGGGGTAGCACAGATACGCAGTATTTT. Translation gives CASSHTTSGGSTDTQYF.

In this sample, this clonotype turned up a few times. V and J are TRBV3-1 and TRBJ2-1, with D possibly TRBD2 on 6 matching bases. Germline loops: CDR1 LGHDT, CDR2 YNNKEL (reference sequence). V lost 4 bases and J lost 6, with 13 bases in between. The CDR3 totals 14 residues. CDR3 sequence (DNA): TGTGCCAGCAGCCGCGGGAATCTGGGCAATGAGCAGTTCTTC. Its translation is CASSRGNLGNEQFF.

The V gene is TRBV9, the J gene TRBJ2-1, with 9 positions matching TRBD1. The CDR3 loop spans 17 amino acids. The J segment lost 2 bases and the V segment lost 3 bases, leaving 9 bases of the junction unmatched. Germline-derived CDR1 and CDR2 are SGDLS and YYNGEE. The CDR3 nucleotides are TGTGCCAGCAGCGCTAATAAGGACAGGGGCCCCTACAATGAGCAGTTCTTC. Translation: CASSANKDRGPYNEQFF.

This clonotype was counted only a few times. The chain uses TRBV7-8 and TRBJ2-7; D remains unclear. There are 15 residues in the CDR3. Deletions cut 2 bases from V and 0 bases from J, with 11 bases between. In germline, CDR1 is SGHVS, CDR2 FQNEAQ. The CDR3 region has the DNA TGTGCCAGCAGCTTACTGCCCTCAGCCTCCTACGAGCAGTACTTC. Translation: CASSLLPSASYEQYF.

The CDR3 DNA sequence: TGTGCCAGTACGCCGGGACAGGGGGACTACAATGAGCAGTTCTTC. Its translation is CASTPGQGDYNEQFF. The rearrangement links TRBV19 to TRBJ2-1; the match to TRBD1 covers 11 bases. Germline V CDR1 and CDR2: LNHDA, SQIVND (reference sequence). This CDR3 has 15 amino acids. V trimming: 7 bases; J trimming: 3 bases; junction bases outside the gene matches: 5. The whole variable domain, filled in from reference TRBV19 and TRBJ2-1, reads DGGITQSPKYLFRKEGQNVTLSCEQNLNHDAMYWYRQDPGQGLRLIYYSQIVNDFQKGDIAEGYSVSREKKESFPLTVTSAQKNPTAFYLCASTPGQGDYNEQFFGPGTRLTVL.

This sequence joins TRBV4-1 and TRBJ2-1, with TRBD1 matching 10 bases. From germline, CDR1 is MGHRA and CDR2 YSYEKL. Trimming at V came to 4 bases and at J to 5 bases, leaving 11 bases not matched to a gene. This CDR3 is 17 amino acids long. CDR3 region: CASSRRTGGVKNNEQFF. The CDR3, as DNA: TGCGCCAGCAGCCGGAGGACAGGGGGGGTTAAAAACAATGAGCAGTTCTTC.

This clonotype was seen a few times. The chain joins TRBV10-3 to TRBJ1-1; D is uncertain. This CDR3 is 13 amino acids long. CDR1 is ENHRY and CDR2 is SYGVKD in the germline V gene. Trimming stripped 10 bases from V and 1 base from J, with 13 bases between. The CDR3 coding sequence is TGTGCCACGGTGGACGCAAGGAACACTGAAGCTTTCTTT. The encoded protein is CATVDARNTEAFF.

The sample holds a few counts of this clonotype. The chain recombines TRBV29-1 with TRBJ1-1, with 8 positions matching TRBD1. CDR1 SQVTM and CDR2 ANQGSEA come from the germline V gene. V trimming: 4 bases; J trimming: 3 bases; junction bases outside the gene matches: 7. This CDR3 is 14 amino acids long. The CDR3 nucleotides are TGCAGCGTTGCCCTCCGGACAGGGTACACTGAAGCTTTCTTT. The encoded protein is CSVALRTGYTEAFF.

This clonotype was seen more than once but under ten times. The chain employs TRBV27 and TRBJ2-7, with TRBD2 matching 10 bases. The J segment lost 1 base and the V segment lost 4 bases, leaving 7 bases of the junction unmatched. The CDR3 is 16 amino acids. Per germline, CDR1 MNHEY and CDR2 SMNVEV (reference sequence). CDR3 coding DNA: TGTGCCAGCAGTTCACTAGCGGGAAGTGGGTCCTACGAGCAGTACTTC. The encoded protein is CASSSLAGSGSYEQYF.

This rearrangement joins TRBV29-1 to TRBJ1-2, with D hard to call. Trimming removed 7 bases from V and 0 bases from J, with 12 bases in between. CDR1 is SQVTM, CDR2 ANQGSEA, per germline. The CDR3 spans 13 residues. The CDR3 sequence is CSADRGANYGYTF. The CDR3 bases are TGCAGCGCCGATCGAGGAGCTAACTATGGCTACACCTTC.

CDR3 sequence: CASSFSGAVSRNEQFF. The CDR3 DNA follows: TGTGCCAGCAGTTTCTCCGGAGCTGTGAGTAGGAATGAGCAGTTCTTC. The rearrangement uses TRBV27 and TRBJ2-1, with unresolved D. From germline, CDR1 is MNHEY and CDR2 SMNVEV (reference sequence). CDR3 length equals 16 residues. V was trimmed by 3 bases and J by 7 bases, leaving 19 bases between them.